A selection of T cell receptor beta chains follows, all from one sample in a study of shared clonotypes between healthy human individuals. The table came from immunoSEQ multiplex PCR; TCRdb's copy has only in-frame clones and leaves some out. The data show around 940,000 clones, with about three quarters seen just once and approximately 1.5% held by the top ten. Sequencing used memory CD4+ T cells sorted from blood. The receptors shown here come from a man between 18 and 35 years old in good health. Each CDR3 is given with its conserved first and last residue. A D gene is named only where the DNA matches it firmly. For some rows the clone size is stated as once, few or many, or as a class when expanded; others skip it.

j_call clone_size v_call d_call cdr3_aa cdr3_nt
TRBJ2-2 once TRBV11-2 NA CASSSGVTSNTGELFF TGTGCCAGCAGCTCAGGGGTCACTTCGAACACCGGGGAGCTGTTTTTT
TRBJ2-6 once TRBV2 NA CASGPRVSGANVLTF TGTGCCAGCGGTCCTCGGGTGTCTGGGGCCAACGTCCTGACTTTC
TRBJ1-1 NA TRBV9 TRBD1 CASSVDPGTAEAFF TGTGCCAGCAGCGTAGATCCCGGGACAGCTGAAGCTTTCTTT
TRBJ2-1 NA TRBV13 TRBD1 CASSIWGGQGNSEQFF TGTGCCAGCAGCATATGGGGAGGACAGGGAAACAGTGAGCAGTTCTTC
TRBJ2-7 once TRBV7-9 TRBD1 CASSPGQASSYEQYF TGTGCCAGCAGCCCTGGACAGGCTAGCTCCTACGAGCAGTACTTC
TRBJ2-1 once TRBV18 NA CASSPPGRYNEQFF TGTGCCAGCTCACCACCGGGACGCTACAATGAGCAGTTCTTC
TRBJ2-1 NA TRBV11-2 TRBD1 CASSPPNRGSHNEQFF TGTGCCAGCAGCCCTCCCAACAGGGGGTCCCACAATGAGCAGTTCTTC
TRBJ2-3 NA TRBV5-6 TRBD2 CASSLLRLANTDTQYF TGTGCCAGCAGCTTGTTGAGACTAGCCAACACAGATACGCAGTATTTT
TRBJ1-2 NA TRBV30 NA CAWSESWILYGYTF TGTGCCTGGAGTGAGTCGTGGATCCTCTATGGCTACACCTTC
TRBJ1-6 few TRBV6-6 TRBD1 CASSSPGQTSPLHF TGTGCCAGCAGTTCTCCGGGACAGACTTCACCCCTCCACTTT
TRBJ2-5 NA TRBV11-2 TRBD2 CASSLAGGLGNQETQYF TGTGCCAGCAGCTTGGCGGGGGGGCTTGGGAACCAAGAGACCCAGTACTTC
TRBJ2-1 few TRBV19 TRBD1 CASSTTGGGEQFF TGTGCCAGTAGTACGACAGGGGGCGGTGAGCAGTTCTTC
TRBJ2-1 NA TRBV18 TRBD2 CASSPFSGRATNEQFF TGTGCCAGCTCACCGTTTAGCGGGAGGGCCACAAATGAGCAGTTCTTC
TRBJ1-6 NA TRBV6-4 NA CASSDLRTLGRSYNSPLHF TGTGCCAGCAGTGACTTAAGGACTCTCGGTCGCTCCTATAATTCACCCCTCCACTTT
TRBJ2-3 once TRBV2 TRBD1 CASRPRQGVTDTQYF TGTGCCAGCAGACCACGACAGGGGGTCACAGATACGCAGTATTTT
TRBJ1-6 NA TRBV4-1 NA CASSQPLRGRNSPLHF TGCGCCAGCAGCCAACCCCTCCGGGGTAGGAATTCACCCCTCCACTTT
TRBJ1-2 NA TRBV30 NA CAWSGQDFYGYTF TGTGCCTGGAGTGGACAGGATTTCTATGGCTACACCTTC
TRBJ2-3 NA TRBV14 TRBD2 CASSRLAADTQYF TGTGCCAGCAGTCGACTAGCAGCAGATACGCAGTATTTT
TRBJ2-6 NA TRBV19 NA CASRDSSGANVLTF TGTGCCAGTAGGGACAGCTCTGGGGCCAACGTCCTGACTTTC
TRBJ1-2 NA TRBV27 TRBD1 CASRGTGGRYGYTF TGTGCCAGCAGAGGGACAGGGGGCAGGTATGGCTACACCTTC
TRBJ2-1 NA TRBV7-2 NA CASSLGPGQFF TGTGCCAGCAGCCTCGGTCCCGGGCAGTTCTTC
TRBJ2-2 NA TRBV28 TRBD1 CASSLGTDLITGELFF TGTGCCAGCAGTCTAGGGACAGACCTTATCACCGGGGAGCTGTTTTTT
TRBJ1-1 NA TRBV18 TRBD1 CASSQGARTEAFF TGTGCCAGCTCACAGGGGGCGCGAACTGAAGCTTTCTTT
TRBJ2-1 NA TRBV30 TRBD2 CAWRRLGTSGAYNEQFF TGTGCCTGGAGAAGACTTGGGACTAGCGGGGCCTACAATGAGCAGTTCTTC
TRBJ2-5 NA TRBV7-9 TRBD1 CASSPGQVLETQYF TGTGCCAGCAGCCCCGGACAGGTTCTCGAGACCCAGTACTTC
TRBJ2-2 NA TRBV4-3 NA CASSQDDRANGELFF TGCGCCAGCAGCCAAGATGATCGTGCGAACGGGGAGCTGTTTTTT